This entry lists 21 T cell receptor beta chains sequenced from one sample in a study of cytomegalovirus exposure and HLA in healthy donors. Clones were read by immunoSEQ multiplex PCR, and TCRdb kept only the in-frame ones, dropping some. This sample has around 150,000 clones, with nearly 90% found just once. The specimen sequenced was PBMCs. The source of these receptors is a woman aged 18-30 years in good health and CMV-seropositive.

The chain has TRBV18 and TRBJ2-7; TRBD2 agrees at 9 bases. The CDR3 covers 16 residues. CDR1 is KGHSH, CDR2 LQKENI, per germline. Unmatched junction bases numbered 8, after V lost 0 bases and J lost 5 bases. CDR3 DNA sequence: TGTGCCAGCTCACCACCGACTGCGGGAGGGAGTCACGAGCAGTACTTC. Translating gives CASSPPTAGGSHEQYF.

The chain links TRBV9 to TRBJ1-3; the match to TRBD1 covers 10 bases. The V gene end was trimmed by 5 bases and the J gene end by 0 bases; junction bases not matched to a gene: 5. The length of the CDR3 is 16 residues. Germline CDR1 is SGDLS and CDR2 is YYNGEE. The CDR3 nucleotides read TGTGCCAGCAGAGACAGGGGGCAACTCTCTGGAAACACCATATATTTT. Translated: CASRDRGQLSGNTIYF.

The CDR3: CASSLVNRAPGQPQHF. In nucleotides, the CDR3 is TGTGCCAGCAGCTTAGTCAACAGGGCCCCTGGTCAGCCCCAGCATTTT. The chain combines TRBV7-8 with TRBJ1-5; D possibly corresponds to TRBD1 (6 bases). The V end lost 1 base, the J end lost 6 bases, and 16 bases lay between the germline ends. There are 16 residues in the CDR3. The germline gives CDR1 SGHVS, CDR2 FQNEAQ.

Notes on this clone: The sample contains more than one DNA sequence encoding this CDR3. The chain couples TRBV19 to TRBJ2-7; TRBD1 is a possible D gene (5 bases). V was shortened by 1 base and J by 3 bases, with 7 bases between the two germline ends. This CDR3 has 13 residues. The germline gives CDR1 LNHDA, CDR2 SQIVND (reference sequence). The CDR3 nucleotides read TGTGCCAGTAGTATAGGTCAGGGCTACGAGCAGTACTTC. This translates into CASSIGQGYEQYF.

The chain is built from TRBV15 and TRBJ2-1; the D is unclear. This CDR3 has 14 residues. The germline V gene encodes CDR1 LNHNV and CDR2 YYDKDF (reference sequence). V lost 1 base, J lost 12 bases, and 16 bases lay in between. The CDR3 loop reads CATSRGSTSRRQFF. Here the CDR3 DNA reads TGTGCCACCAGCAGAGGGAGCACCTCACGGCGGCAGTTCTTC.

The V and J genes are TRBV11-3 and TRBJ2-1; no definite D call. Germline V lookup: CDR1 SGHNT, CDR2 YENEEA. The CDR3 covers 15 residues. V was trimmed by 5 bases and J by 0 bases, leaving 11 bases between them. The CDR3 DNA reads as TGTGCCAGCAGCCTCCTACTGAACTCCTACAATGAGCAGTTCTTC. Translating it yields CASSLLLNSYNEQFF.

CDR3 amino acids: CASGQGQAGNTIYF. The CDR3 DNA sequence: TGTGCCAGCGGACAGGGACAAGCTGGAAACACCATATATTTT. The chain uses TRBV28 and TRBJ1-3, with 8 bases that match TRBD1. The CDR3 sequence is 14 residues long. The germline V gene has CDR1 MDHEN and CDR2 SYDVKM. The ends lost 8 bases at V and 2 bases at J; junction bases unmatched: 5.

This chain connects TRBV12-5 to TRBJ1-4; weak D call: TRBD1 (5 bases). Per germline, CDR1 LGHNT and CDR2 FRNRAP. V was pared by 0 bases and J by 1 base, with 12 bases between. The CDR3 has 17 amino acids. The CDR3 here is CASGLVPGVGTNEKLFF. The CDR3 coding sequence is TGTGCTAGTGGTTTGGTACCGGGGGTAGGAACTAATGAAAAACTGTTTTTT.

The rearrangement uses TRBV28 and TRBJ1-5, with D maybe TRBD1 (5 bases). V was clipped by 2 bases and J by 6 bases, with 17 bases between them. Germline V gene lookup returns CDR1 MDHEN and CDR2 SYDVKM. The CDR3 consists of 16 residues. The CDR3: CASSLRGNGGVQPQHF. The CDR3 nucleotides read TGTGCCAGCAGTTTAAGAGGTAACGGGGGTGTTCAGCCCCAGCATTTT.

J is TRBJ2-3 and V is TRBV5-1; no clear D. Germline CDR1 SGHRS, CDR2 YFSETQ. The CDR3 sequence is 16 residues long. Trimming took off 1 base at V and 3 bases at J, with 15 bases between the two ends. DNA for the CDR3: TGCGCCAGCAGCTTGACCCTGAGCGCGATGACAGATACGCAGTATTTT. This translates into CASSLTLSAMTDTQYF.

This clone was recorded only once. V usage is TRBV5-8 and J usage is TRBJ1-1; 7 nucleotides line up with TRBD1. The length of the CDR3 is 16 residues. The J segment lost 4 bases and the V segment lost 3 bases, leaving 12 bases of the junction unmatched. Germline V gene lookup returns CDR1 SGHTS and CDR2 YDEGEE. CDR3 nucleotides: TGTGCCAGCAGCTCCCGACCGGACAGGTGGGGCACTGAAGCTTTCTTT. The encoded protein is CASSSRPDRWGTEAFF.

The chain links TRBV7-9 to TRBJ1-2; D unclear. The CDR3 runs 17 residues. Trimming left V 5 bases short and J 0 bases short, with 19 bases between. CDR1 and CDR2 from the germline V gene are SEHNR and FQNEAQ (reference sequence). This CDR3 is CASSPGGFFDPNYGYTF. The DNA of the CDR3 is TGTGCCAGCAGCCCGGGAGGATTTTTTGATCCTAACTATGGCTACACCTTC.

The J gene is TRBJ2-3, the V gene TRBV9; D might be TRBD2 (5 bases). CDR1 SGDLS and CDR2 YYNGEE come from the germline V gene. CDR3 length: 15 residues. V dropped 0 bases and J dropped 2 bases, with 10 bases sitting between them. CDR3 residues: CASSVAEAFTDTQYF. As DNA, the CDR3 is TGTGCCAGCAGCGTAGCGGAGGCCTTCACAGATACGCAGTATTTT. Based on the CDR3 plus reference TRBV9 and TRBJ2-3, the full variable domain is DSGVTQTPKHLITATGQRVTLRCSPRSGDLSVYWYQQSLDQGLQFLIQYYNGEERAKGNILERFSAQQFPDLHSELNLSSLELGDSALYFCASSVAEAFTDTQYFGPGTRLTVL.

In DNA form, the CDR3 reads TGTGCCAGTACATCAACGGGTGTCCGGGAGACCCAGTACTTC. Protein sequence: CASTSTGVRETQYF. The chain recombines TRBV19 with TRBJ2-5; D is ambiguous. The V end lost 7 bases, the J end lost 5 bases, and 17 bases lay between the germline ends. Looked up from germline, CDR1 is LNHDA and CDR2 is SQIVND (reference sequence). CDR3 length: 14 residues.

The V call is TRBV19, the J call TRBJ1-2; D ambiguous. Germline loops: CDR1 LNHDA, CDR2 SQIVND (reference sequence). V lost 5 bases to trimming and J lost 9 bases, with 22 bases between them. CDR3 length equals 15 residues. The DNA of the CDR3 is TGTGCCAGTAGTCCTATCCTACCATTCGAGCTTAGCTACACCTTC. Amino acids: CASSPILPFELSYTF. The complete variable domain, with remaining parts taken from reference TRBV19 and TRBJ1-2, reads DGGITQSPKYLFRKEGQNVTLSCEQNLNHDAMYWYRQDPGQGLRLIYYSQIVNDFQKGDIAEGYSVSREKKESFPLTVTSAQKNPTAFYLCASSPILPFELSYTFGSGTRLTVV.

The chain uses TRBV11-2 and TRBJ2-7, with 11 bases identical to TRBD2. Germline V gene sequence: CDR1 SGHAT, CDR2 FQNNGV. The CDR3 is 16 residues long. V was pared by 0 bases and J by 3 bases, with 4 bases of the junction left unmatched. The CDR3 sequence is CASSLDFSGRVYEQYF. The CDR3 DNA follows: TGTGCCAGCAGCTTAGATTTTAGCGGGAGGGTCTACGAGCAGTACTTC.

The table lists this clone with a few counts. The chain is built from TRBV2 and TRBJ2-2; 7 positions agree with TRBD1. After removal of 6 bases from V and 1 base from J, the junction contained 8 bases not matched to a gene. Germline assignment: CDR1 SNHLY and CDR2 FYNNEI. There are 16 residues in the CDR3. The CDR3 spells CASSQQGNQNTGELFF. The CDR3 DNA is TGTGCCAGCAGCCAACAGGGGAATCAGAACACCGGGGAGCTGTTTTTT. The full variable domain, with the rest looked up from reference TRBV2 and TRBJ2-2, is EPEVTQTPSHQVTQMGQEVILRCVPISNHLYFYWYRQILGQKVEFLVSFYNNEISEKSEIFDDQFSVERPDGSNFTLKIRSTKLEDSAMYFCASSQQGNQNTGELFFGEGSRLTVL.

V and J are TRBV15 and TRBJ2-2; a possible D gene is TRBD1 (5 bases). V shed 0 bases and J shed 6 bases, with 17 bases lying between them. The CDR3 has 17 residues. Per germline, CDR1 LNHNV and CDR2 YYDKDF (reference sequence). The CDR3 reads CATSRDWGGPYAGELFF. CDR3 in DNA: TGTGCCACCAGCAGAGATTGGGGCGGTCCCTATGCCGGGGAGCTGTTTTTT.

V gene TRBV15 combines with J gene TRBJ2-7; 12 bases fit TRBD2. With 0 bases clipped from V and 6 bases from J, the junction kept 3 bases outside the gene matches. This CDR3 has 15 amino acids. CDR1 is LNHNV, CDR2 YYDKDF, per germline (reference sequence). For the CDR3, the DNA is TGTGCCACCAGCAGAGAACGACTAGCGGGAGTCGAGCAGTACTTC. This codes for CATSRERLAGVEQYF.

This clone was seen a few times. V and J are TRBV2 and TRBJ2-7; D gene unclear. The CDR3 length is 14 residues. V lost 7 bases and J 1 base, leaving 14 bases between the germline ends. Germline CDR1 SNHLY, CDR2 FYNNEI. CDR3 in DNA: TGTGCCAGCATTCTCAATAGCCTGTCCTACGAGCAGTACTTC. It encodes CASILNSLSYEQYF.

The chain couples TRBV2 to TRBJ1-5; 9 bases agree with TRBD1. The CDR3 is 15 amino acids. Germline V gene sequence: CDR1 SNHLY, CDR2 FYNNEI. Trimming at V came to 6 bases and at J to 7 bases, leaving 10 bases not matched to a gene. The CDR3 loop is CASRLRTGVEQPQHF. The CDR3 DNA reads TGTGCCAGCAGACTCAGGACAGGGGTTGAACAGCCCCAGCATTTT.